Listed below are T cell receptor beta chains from one sample, sequenced in a study of cytomegalovirus exposure and HLA in healthy donors. Using immunoSEQ multiplex PCR, the repertoire was profiled, and TCRdb retains in-frame clones only, with some absent. In the table there are around 120,000 clones, about 80% of which are singletons. The specimen was PBMCs. The receptor source for this set is a woman aged 35 to 49 in good health and CMV-seronegative. Each CDR3 is given with its conserved first and last residue. D genes are given only for firm matches. The listing skips clone size in some rows; elsewhere it reads once, few, many or a size class.

>TRBJ1-3|TRBV4-3|-|-
CASSQLIDSGNTIYF
TGCGCCAGCAGCCAGCTAATAGACTCTGGAAACACCATATATTTT
>TRBJ2-5|TRBV7-2|-|-
CASSSYQETQYF
TGTGCCAGCAGCTCCTACCAAGAGACCCAGTACTTC
>TRBJ2-6|TRBV28|-|-
CATCRGGFSGANVLTF
TGTGCAACCTGTAGGGGGGGGTTTTCGGGGGCCAACGTCCTGACTTTC
>TRBJ2-1|TRBV18|once|TRBD2
CASSPRTSGSYNEQFF
TGTGCCAGCTCACCGCGCACTAGCGGATCCTACAATGAGCAGTTCTTC
>TRBJ2-3|TRBV11-2|-|TRBD2
CASSSTSGGFTDTQYF
TGTGCCAGCAGTTCGACTAGCGGGGGATTCACAGATACGCAGTATTTT
>TRBJ1-1|TRBV28|-|TRBD1
CASMTGGSGTEAFF
TGTGCCAGCATGACAGGGGGGAGTGGCACTGAAGCTTTCTTT
>TRBJ1-4|TRBV30|-|TRBD1
CAWSGQGDRGEKLFF
TGTGCCTGGAGTGGACAGGGGGATAGGGGTGAAAAACTGTTTTTT
>TRBJ2-3|TRBV7-2|-|-
CASSLAGTGGNTDTQYF
TGTGCCAGCAGCTTAGCTGGAACAGGTGGGAACACAGATACGCAGTATTTT
>TRBJ1-1|TRBV5-6|-|-
CASSSTTGREAFF
TGTGCCAGCAGCTCGACGACAGGCCGGGAAGCTTTCTTT
>TRBJ2-7|TRBV9|-|TRBD1
CASSAGQGLSYEQYF
TGTGCCAGCAGCGCTGGACAGGGACTCTCCTACGAGCAGTACTTC
>TRBJ1-5|TRBV7-2|-|-
CASSPGGGGAQPQHF
TGTGCCAGCAGCCCGGGGGGAGGGGGTGCTCAGCCCCAGCATTTT
>TRBJ2-6|TRBV10-3|-|TRBD1
CAISESQPGQAASGANVLTF
TGTGCCATCAGTGAGTCCCAACCCGGACAGGCTGCCTCTGGGGCCAACGTCCTGACTTTC
>TRBJ2-6|TRBV4-1|-|TRBD1
CASSQFDRAGANVLTF
TGCGCCAGCAGCCAGTTCGACAGGGCTGGGGCCAACGTCCTGACTTTC
>TRBJ2-3|TRBV9|-|TRBD2
CASSPPASGGAADTQYF
TGTGCCAGCAGCCCCCCGGCTAGCGGGGGGGCTGCGGATACGCAGTATTTT
>TRBJ2-5|TRBV9|-|TRBD2
CASSARLAGLEAQYF
TGTGCCAGCAGCGCTAGACTAGCGGGGTTAGAGGCCCAGTACTTC
>TRBJ2-5|TRBV4-2|-|-
CASSFRLGEETQYF
TGTGCCAGCAGCTTCCGACTAGGGGAGGAGACCCAGTACTTC
>TRBJ2-7|TRBV2|-|TRBD1
CASSGWTGGASEQYF
TGTGCCAGCAGTGGCTGGACAGGGGGCGCATCCGAGCAGTACTTC
>TRBJ1-1|TRBV5-1|once|-
CASRANTEAFF
TGCGCCAGCAGGGCGAACACTGAAGCTTTCTTT
>TRBJ1-1|TRBV7-9|-|-
CASKAGGRNTEAFF
TGTGCCAGCAAGGCGGGGGGCAGGAACACTGAAGCTTTCTTT
>TRBJ2-3|TRBV10-3|-|-
CATGQPPTDTQYF
TGTGCCACCGGACAGCCACCCACAGATACGCAGTATTTT
>TRBJ2-7|TRBV10-3|few|TRBD2
CAISSTSGSIVDEQYF
TGTGCCATCAGCTCGACTAGCGGGAGTATTGTCGACGAGCAGTACTTC
>TRBJ1-4|TRBV5-4|once|-
CASSSVGVLGEKLFF
TGTGCCAGCAGCTCGGTCGGAGTCCTGGGTGAAAAACTGTTTTTT
>TRBJ2-5|TRBV7-9|-|-
CASSFDQGTQYF
TGTGCCAGCAGCTTTGACCAGGGGACCCAGTACTTC
>TRBJ2-5|TRBV5-4|medium-sized|-
CASSLGASQETQYF
TGTGCCAGCAGCTTGGGGGCCTCGCAGGAGACCCAGTACTTC
>TRBJ2-5|TRBV28|-|-
CASSFVRSWETQYF
TGTGCCAGCAGTTTTGTCAGGTCATGGGAGACCCAGTACTTC
>TRBJ1-1|TRBV27|-|TRBD1
CASSSPGQTNTEAFF
TGTGCCAGCAGTTCCCCGGGACAGACGAACACTGAAGCTTTCTTT
>TRBJ2-7|TRBV10-1|-|TRBD2
CASSNGLAGAYEQYF
TGCGCCAGCAGTAACGGGCTAGCGGGAGCCTACGAGCAGTACTTC
>TRBJ2-2|TRBV11-2|-|-
CASRWGGGNTGELFF
TGTGCCAGCAGGTGGGGGGGCGGTAACACCGGGGAGCTGTTTTTT
>TRBJ2-2|TRBV19|-|TRBD2
CASSTRTSGRAGELFF
TGTGCCAGTAGCACCCGGACTAGCGGGAGAGCCGGGGAGCTGTTTTTT
>TRBJ2-3|TRBV7-8|-|-
CASSLELGGDTDTQYF
TGTGCCAGCAGCTTAGAGTTAGGCGGGGACACAGATACGCAGTATTTT
>TRBJ1-2|TRBV28|-|TRBD1
CASQRDRGLNGYTF
TGTGCCAGCCAGAGAGACAGGGGATTGAATGGCTACACCTTC
>TRBJ1-3|TRBV4-3|-|-
CASSQQLDSSGNTIYF
TGCGCCAGCAGCCAACAACTGGACAGCTCTGGAAACACCATATATTTT
>TRBJ2-7|TRBV30|-|-
CAWSRQGSTYEQYF
TGTGCCTGGAGTAGGCAGGGGTCCACCTACGAGCAGTACTTC
>TRBJ2-7|TRBV6-5|-|-
CASSWTRFVYEQYF
TGTGCCAGCAGCTGGACTCGATTCGTCTACGAGCAGTACTTC
>TRBJ2-5|TRBV7-9|-|-
CASSPGDQETQYF
TGTGCCAGCAGCCCGGGGGACCAAGAGACCCAGTACTTC
>TRBJ2-5|TRBV2|-|TRBD2
CASSGSGRDQETQYF
TGTGCCAGCAGCGGATCGGGGAGGGATCAAGAGACCCAGTACTTC
>TRBJ1-1|TRBV6-5|-|TRBD1
CATESARGRSEAFF
TGTGCCACAGAGAGCGCCAGGGGGCGAAGTGAAGCTTTCTTT
>TRBJ2-3|TRBV7-9|-|-
CASSLVGQGEDTQYF
TGTGCCAGCAGCTTAGTGGGGCAGGGCGAAGATACGCAGTATTTT
>TRBJ2-2|TRBV7-7|once|-
CASSLFVSGNTGELFF
TGTGCCAGCAGCTTATTTGTGTCAGGGAACACCGGGGAGCTGTTTTTT
>TRBJ1-1|TRBV29-1|-|-
CSVDSGVAEAFF
TGCAGCGTTGACAGCGGGGTCGCTGAAGCTTTCTTT
>TRBJ2-5|TRBV4-3|few|TRBD2
CASSQSGLAGGPYETQYF
TGCGCCAGCAGCCAGTCGGGACTAGCGGGGGGGCCATACGAGACCCAGTACTTC
>TRBJ2-3|TRBV14|-|TRBD2
CASSRLAGGPADTQYF
TGTGCCAGCAGCCGACTAGCGGGGGGTCCGGCAGATACGCAGTATTTT
>TRBJ1-4|TRBV5-4|-|TRBD1
CASSYDRATTNEKLFF
TGTGCCAGCAGCTATGACAGGGCCACAACTAATGAAAAACTGTTTTTT
>TRBJ1-4|TRBV7-2|-|-
CASSLARRGVNEKLFF
TGTGCCAGCAGCTTAGCCCGCAGGGGAGTTAATGAAAAACTGTTTTTT
>TRBJ1-1|TRBV28|-|-
CASRRSGTEAFF
TGTGCCAGCAGGAGGAGCGGAACTGAAGCTTTCTTT
>TRBJ2-3|TRBV9|-|TRBD1
CASSVVGQGTDTQYF
TGTGCCAGCAGCGTAGTGGGACAGGGCACAGATACGCAGTATTTT
>TRBJ1-4|TRBV5-1|-|TRBD1
CASSLGSTGVNEKLFF
TGCGCCAGCAGCTTGGGTAGCACAGGGGTTAATGAAAAACTGTTTTTT
>TRBJ2-1|TRBV4-3|-|-
CAGSQERQGSYNEQFF
TGCGCCGGCAGCCAAGAACGGCAGGGGTCCTACAATGAGCAGTTCTTC
>TRBJ1-1|TRBV19|-|-
CATSRWRTEAFF
TGTGCCACCTCACGCTGGCGGACTGAAGCATTCTTT
>TRBJ1-4|TRBV7-9|-|TRBD1
CASKRFQGQQTTNEKLFF
TGTGCCAGCAAACGGTTTCAGGGACAGCAAACAACTAATGAAAAACTGTTTTTT
>TRBJ2-7|TRBV6-1|-|TRBD1
CASSEAGTASYEQYF
TGTGCCAGCAGTGAAGCGGGGACAGCCTCCTACGAGCAGTACTTC